This record concerns one T cell receptor beta chain sequence. What it recognizes is unknown. In the PCR, 60 Vbeta and 13 Jbeta primers were used. Authors' analysis steps: Some 12 million shared chains were among the about 80 million unique TCR beta chains that a later analysis counted. Sequenced by immunoSEQ multiplex PCR; TCRdb stores in-frame clones only, minus some. V, J and clone size are those of that table, while D and trimming were read from the DNA. Among about 89,000 clones, approximately 76% were seen once, and the ten largest hold around 1.5%. The CDR3 totals 14 residues. The ends were cut back, 7 bases at V and 5 bases at J, with 17 bases in the middle. In germline, CDR1 is LNHDA, CDR2 SQIVND (reference sequence). The data were taken from a study of cytomegalovirus exposure and HLA in healthy donors. Study results and limitations: High specificity and sensitivity for cytomegalovirus status were reported for the classifier. The study listed approximately 160 cytomegalovirus-associated TCR beta chains. A likely sequencing artifact accounted for one observed cluster of highly shared sequence variants.

Sequenced material: PBMCs. The gene calls are TRBV19 and TRBJ1-1; D call uncertain. This TCR derives from a male donor in good health and CMV-seronegative. CDR3 sequence (DNA): TGTGCCAGTAATTTCATGCGGGCAGTGACTGAAGCTTTCTTT. Protein product: CASNFMRAVTEAFF.